This T cell receptor (beta chain) comes out of a study of siplizumab effects on memory and regulatory T cells. Overall study results and limits: Siplizumab conditions gave an average of roughly 65% Treg-derived mappable alloreactive CD4+ clones, versus about 26% for controls. Many proliferating CD4+ or CD8+ clones remained unclassified. Roughly 75-96% of them could not be assigned either a naive or a memory phenotype.

Trimming removed 0 bases from V and 7 bases from J, with 10 bases in between. The germline V gene has CDR1 SGHVS and CDR2 FQNEAQ. The CDR3 covers 14 residues. A note on this clone: Its antigen is unidentified.

TCRdb's table, derived via immunoSEQ multiplex PCR, lists solely in-frame clones and lacks some. The repertoire holds more than 85,000 clones, with around 95% as singletons. The sample was Tregs sorted from blood. The rearrangement links TRBV7-8 to TRBJ1-5; D gene unclear. This TCR was recovered from a human donor in good health. CDR3 in amino acids: CASSLALGNQPQHF. The CDR3 DNA follows: TGTGCCAGCAGCTTAGCTTTGGGGAACCAGCCCCAGCATTTT.